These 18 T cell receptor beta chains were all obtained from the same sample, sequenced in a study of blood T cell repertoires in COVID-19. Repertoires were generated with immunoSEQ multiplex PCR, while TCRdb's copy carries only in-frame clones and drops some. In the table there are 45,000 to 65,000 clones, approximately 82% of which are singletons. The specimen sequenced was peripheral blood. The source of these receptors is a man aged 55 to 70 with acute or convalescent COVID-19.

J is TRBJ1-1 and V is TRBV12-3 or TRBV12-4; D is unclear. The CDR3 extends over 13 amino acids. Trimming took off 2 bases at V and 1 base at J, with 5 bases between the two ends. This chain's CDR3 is CASSLTRNTEAFF. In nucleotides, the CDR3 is TGTGCCAGCAGTTTAACAAGGAACACTGAAGCTTTCTTT.

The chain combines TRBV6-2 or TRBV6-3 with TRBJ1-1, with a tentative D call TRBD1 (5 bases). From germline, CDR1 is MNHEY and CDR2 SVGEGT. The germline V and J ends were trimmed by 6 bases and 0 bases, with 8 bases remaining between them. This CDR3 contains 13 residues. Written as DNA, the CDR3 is TGTGCCAGCAGCGGGGACTTGAACACTGAAGCTTTCTTT. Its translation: CASSGDLNTEAFF.

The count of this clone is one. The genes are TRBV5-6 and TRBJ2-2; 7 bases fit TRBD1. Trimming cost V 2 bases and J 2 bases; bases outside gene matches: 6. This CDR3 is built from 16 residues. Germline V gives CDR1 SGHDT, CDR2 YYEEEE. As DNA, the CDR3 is TGTGCCAGCAGCTTATTACGGACAGGAAACACCGGGGAGCTGTTTTTT. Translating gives CASSLLRTGNTGELFF.

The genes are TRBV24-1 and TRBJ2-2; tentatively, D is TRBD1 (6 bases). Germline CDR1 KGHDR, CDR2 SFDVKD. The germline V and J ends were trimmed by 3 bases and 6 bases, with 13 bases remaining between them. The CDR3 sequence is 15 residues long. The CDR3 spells CATSDPTQGAGELFF. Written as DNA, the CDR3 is TGTGCCACCAGTGATCCGACACAGGGAGCCGGGGAGCTGTTTTTT.

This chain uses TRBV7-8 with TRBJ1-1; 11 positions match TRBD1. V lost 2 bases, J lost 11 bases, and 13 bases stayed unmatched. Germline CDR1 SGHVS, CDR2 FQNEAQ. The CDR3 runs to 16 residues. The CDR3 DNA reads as TGTGCCAGCAGCTTATCCAGACTACCGGGACAGGGGGTGGCTTTCTTT. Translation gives CASSLSRLPGQGVAFF.

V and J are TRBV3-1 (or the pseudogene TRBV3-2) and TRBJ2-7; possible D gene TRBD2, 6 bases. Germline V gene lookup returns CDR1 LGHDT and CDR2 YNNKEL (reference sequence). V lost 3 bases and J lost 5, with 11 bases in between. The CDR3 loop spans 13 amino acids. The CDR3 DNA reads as TGTGCCAGCAGCCAGTGGAGGGGTGACGAGCAGTACTTC. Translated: CASSQWRGDEQYF.

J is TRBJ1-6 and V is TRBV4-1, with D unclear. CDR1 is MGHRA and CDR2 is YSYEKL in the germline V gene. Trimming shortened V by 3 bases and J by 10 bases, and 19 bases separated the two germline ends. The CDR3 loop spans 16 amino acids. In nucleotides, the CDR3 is TGCGCCAGCAGCCAGACCGGAGGAGGGATGGAATCACCCCTCCACTTT. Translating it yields CASSQTGGGMESPLHF.

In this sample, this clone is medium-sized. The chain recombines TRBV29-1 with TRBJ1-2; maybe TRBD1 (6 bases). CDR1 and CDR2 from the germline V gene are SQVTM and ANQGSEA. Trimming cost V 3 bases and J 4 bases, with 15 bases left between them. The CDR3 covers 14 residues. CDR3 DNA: TGCAGCGTTGAGGAAGGGACAAGCGGCTATGGCTACACCTTC. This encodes CSVEEGTSGYGYTF.

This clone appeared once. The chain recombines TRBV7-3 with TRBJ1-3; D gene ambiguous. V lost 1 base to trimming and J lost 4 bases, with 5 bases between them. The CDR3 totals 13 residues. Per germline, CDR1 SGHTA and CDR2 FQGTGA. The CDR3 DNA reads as TGTGCCAGCAGCTTAAACGCGGGAAACACCATATATTTT. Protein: CASSLNAGNTIYF.

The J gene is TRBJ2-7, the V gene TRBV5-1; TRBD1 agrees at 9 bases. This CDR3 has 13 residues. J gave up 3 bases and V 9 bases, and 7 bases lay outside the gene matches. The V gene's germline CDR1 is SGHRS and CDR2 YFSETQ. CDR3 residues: CATSRDRDYEQYF. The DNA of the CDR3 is TGCGCCACATCCCGGGACAGGGACTACGAGCAGTACTTC. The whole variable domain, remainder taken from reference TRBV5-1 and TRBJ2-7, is KAGVTQTPRYLIKTRGQQVTLSCSPISGHRSVSWYQQTPGQGLQFLFEYFSETQRNKGNFPGRFSGRQFSNSRSEMNVSTLELGDSALYLCATSRDRDYEQYFGPGTRLTVT.

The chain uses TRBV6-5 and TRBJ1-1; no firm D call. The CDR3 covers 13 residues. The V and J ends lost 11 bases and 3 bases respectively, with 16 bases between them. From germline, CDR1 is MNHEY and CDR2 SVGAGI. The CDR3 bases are TGTGCCGCCCGAACTGACTGGGACACTGAAGCTTTCTTT. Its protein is CAARTDWDTEAFF.

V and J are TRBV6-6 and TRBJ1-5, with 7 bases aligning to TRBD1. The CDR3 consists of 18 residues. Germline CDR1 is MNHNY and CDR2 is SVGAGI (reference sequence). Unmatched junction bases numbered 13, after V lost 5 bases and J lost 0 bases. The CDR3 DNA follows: TGTGCCAGCAGTCTCCCCCACAGGGGTCTTTATAGCAATCAGCCCCAGCATTTT. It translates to CASSLPHRGLYSNQPQHF.

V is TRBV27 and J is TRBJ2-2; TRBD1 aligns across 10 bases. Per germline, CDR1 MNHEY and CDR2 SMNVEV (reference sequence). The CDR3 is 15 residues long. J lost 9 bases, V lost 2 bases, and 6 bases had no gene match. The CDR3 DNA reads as TGTGCCAGCAGTTTAGGGACAGGGGCGTTCCGGGAGCTGTTTTTT. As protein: CASSLGTGAFRELFF.

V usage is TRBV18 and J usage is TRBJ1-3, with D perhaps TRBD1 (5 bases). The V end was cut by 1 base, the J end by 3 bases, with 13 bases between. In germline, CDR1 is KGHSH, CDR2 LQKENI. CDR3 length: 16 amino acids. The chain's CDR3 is CASSPRREGNGNTIYF. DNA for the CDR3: TGTGCCAGCTCACCACGCAGGGAGGGGAATGGAAACACCATATATTTT.

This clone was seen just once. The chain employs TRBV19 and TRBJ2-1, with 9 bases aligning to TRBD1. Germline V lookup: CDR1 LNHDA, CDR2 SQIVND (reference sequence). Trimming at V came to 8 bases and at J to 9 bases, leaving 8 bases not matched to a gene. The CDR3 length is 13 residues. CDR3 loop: CASLGTGRIEQFF. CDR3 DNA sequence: TGTGCCAGTCTTGGGACAGGGAGGATTGAGCAGTTCTTC.

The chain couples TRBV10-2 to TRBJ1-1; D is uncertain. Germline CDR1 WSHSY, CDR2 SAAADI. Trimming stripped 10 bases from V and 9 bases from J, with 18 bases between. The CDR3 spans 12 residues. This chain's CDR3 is CATLTPGVKAFF. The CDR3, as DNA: TGCGCCACATTAACCCCCGGAGTAAAAGCTTTCTTT.

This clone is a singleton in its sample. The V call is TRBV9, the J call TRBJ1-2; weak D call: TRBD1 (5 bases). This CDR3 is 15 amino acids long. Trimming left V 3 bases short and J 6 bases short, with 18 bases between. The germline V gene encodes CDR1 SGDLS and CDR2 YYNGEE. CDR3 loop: CASSEQDHRTDGYTF. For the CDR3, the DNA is TGTGCCAGCAGCGAACAGGATCACCGTACGGATGGCTACACCTTC.

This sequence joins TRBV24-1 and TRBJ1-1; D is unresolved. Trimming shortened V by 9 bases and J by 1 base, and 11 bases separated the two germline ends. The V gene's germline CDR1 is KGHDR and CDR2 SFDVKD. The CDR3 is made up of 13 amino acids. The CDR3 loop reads CATRRSANTEAFF. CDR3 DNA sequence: TGTGCCACCCGGCGGTCAGCGAACACTGAAGCTTTCTTT.